This entry is about one T cell receptor beta chain. Its cognate antigen is unknown. V was trimmed by 4 bases and J by 5 bases, leaving 18 bases between them. From germline, CDR1 is LGHNA and CDR2 YSLEER. The CDR3 loop spans 15 amino acids. The record originates from a study of cytomegalovirus exposure and HLA in healthy donors. Study results and limitations: TCR sequences were mostly rare, though some public TCRs occurred in many donors. Common viral pathogens were later found to be apparently linked to several of the most significant clusters.

The PCR employed 60 Vbeta primers together with 13 Jbeta primers. The method was immunoSEQ multiplex PCR; TCRdb's version includes in-frame clones alone and lacks a portion of them. This sample's table has around 74,000 clones. The receptor comes from a young man in good health and CMV-seronegative. The chain links TRBV4-3 to TRBJ2-7; possibly TRBD2 for D (6 bases). The sequencing sample was made of PBMCs. Here the CDR3 reads CASSPIAELRDEQYF. CDR3 DNA sequence: TGCGCCAGCAGCCCGATAGCGGAGCTGAGGGACGAGCAGTACTTC.